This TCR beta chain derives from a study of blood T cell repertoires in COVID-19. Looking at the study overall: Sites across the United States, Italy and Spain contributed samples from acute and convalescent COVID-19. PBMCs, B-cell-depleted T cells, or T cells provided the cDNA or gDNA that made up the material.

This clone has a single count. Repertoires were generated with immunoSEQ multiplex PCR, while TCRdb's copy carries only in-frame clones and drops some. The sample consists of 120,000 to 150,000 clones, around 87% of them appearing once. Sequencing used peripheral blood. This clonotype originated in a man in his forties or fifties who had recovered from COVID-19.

CDR3 DNA sequence: TGTGCCAGCAGTAGAGTTGGGGCGGCGGGGGGCTACAATGAGCAGTTCTTC. Amino acids: CASSRVGAAGGYNEQFF. The gene calls are TRBV2 and TRBJ2-1, with 8 bases lining up with TRBD2. Per the germline V gene, CDR1 is SNHLY and CDR2 is FYNNEI. Trimming took 5 bases from V and 3 from J; bases not matched to a gene: 12. CDR3 length equals 17 residues. The variable domain in full, completed from reference TRBV2 and TRBJ2-1, reads EPEVTQTPSHQVTQMGQEVILRCVPISNHLYFYWYRQILGQKVEFLVSFYNNEISEKSEIFDDQFSVERPDGSNFTLKIRSTKLEDSAMYFCASSRVGAAGGYNEQFFGPGTRLTVL.